This TCR beta chain was captured in a study of OX40 agonist ivuxolimab in advanced cancers. Study as a whole: The dose of intravenous ivuxolimab that patients received every 2 weeks ranged from 0.01 to 10 mg/kg. Cohort: 80% to 85% men, mean age about 60, aged roughly 23 to 79.

The length of the CDR3 is 15 residues. Germline V gene data show CDR1 as MNHEY and CDR2 as SVGAGI. The ends were cut back, 0 bases at V and 8 bases at J, with 16 bases in the middle. Overall study findings and caveats: In CD8+ T cells, expanded clones were on average more numerous than in CD4+.

Patients were ineligible given autoimmune disease history or systemic immunosuppression. Data came from immunoSEQ multiplex PCR; TCRdb stores just in-frame clones and leaves some out. This repertoire shows tens of thousands of clones, about 86% found once; its top ten account for around 0.75%. Comments on this clone: Its antigen is unidentified.

This material consisted of CD4+ or CD8+ T cells sorted from blood, taken in a trial of the OX40 agonist ivuxolimab. This clonotype was obtained from an adult with an advanced solid tumor such as melanoma, head and neck, liver or kidney cancer. This chain uses TRBV6-5 with TRBJ1-2; D is possibly TRBD1 (5 bases). Here the CDR3 DNA reads TGTGCCAGCAGTTACTCGAGGTGGGGGTACGAGGGCTACACCTTC. Translated: CASSYSRWGYEGYTF.